These T cell receptor beta chains were read from a single sample in a study of molecular identifiers for immune sequencing clone quantification. TCRdb redid the calling of the PCR reads with MiXCR, one entry per CDR3 protein. The table has 300,000 to 400,000 distinct CDR3 sequences, 20% to 25% seen once. The specimen was naive CD8+ T cells from blood, with Jurkat cell RNA spiked in. These receptors all stem from a human donor in good health. Some libraries in this study had Jurkat cell RNA spiked in. Each CDR3 is given with its conserved first and last residue. Not all rows give a size; the values are once, few, many and, for expanded clones, a class.

TRBV7-9 | many | CASSAVEGPGTDTQYF
TRBV7-9 | many | CASPDSGGATDTQYF
TRBV16 | NA | CANSQSQTGTEAFF
TRBV19 | NA | CASSISGDPNYGYTF
TRBV29-1 | many | CSVSGLGLGQETQYF
TRBV29-1 | many | CSVEFRLADTQYF
TRBV11-3 | many | CASSSRTSGTQYF
TRBV7-9 | NA | CASSLALGASYEQYF
TRBV9 | many | CASSPVPDTEAFF
TRBV7-9 | many | CASSLGITGELFF
TRBV13 | NA | CASSSKGVVNQPQHF
TRBV7-9 | many | CASTSDRQPQHF
TRBV5-1 | many | CASTGQEVTETQYF